In its sample, the clone carrying this T cell receptor beta chain was seen a few times. Its antigen remains unidentified. The V and J ends lost 3 bases and 8 bases, in that order; junction bases with no gene match: 7. This CDR3 is built from 15 residues. Germline V CDR1 and CDR2: MDHEN, SYDVKM. This sample is part of a study of cytomegalovirus exposure and HLA in healthy donors. The study, taken as a whole, reports: CMV serostatus was the only recorded immune exposure for donors.

In the PCR, 60 Vbeta and 13 Jbeta primers were used. Clones were sequenced by immunoSEQ multiplex PCR, and TCRdb holds only the in-frame ones, with some missing. The sample lists approximately 200,000 clones; around 76% were seen once. Specimen: PBMCs. The chain couples TRBV28 to TRBJ1-6; 7 bases are a match to TRBD1. The receptor was isolated from a man aged 25-45 years in good health and CMV-seronegative. The CDR3 spells CASSFPQGGYSPLHF. CDR3 bases: TGTGCCAGCAGTTTTCCCCAGGGGGGTTATTCACCCCTCCACTTT.